This T cell receptor beta chain was observed in a study of control samples from healthy donors and cancer patients (dated by TCRdb to the early 2020s). As regards this clone: Its binding antigen is unknown. No base qualities exist here, and no much larger clone lies one base off it.

Libraries came from the immunoSEQ multiplex PCR assay. Entries here come from immuneACCESS through TCRdb and include only in-frame sequences with V and J called. Some clones fail to appear in such tables; in the studies checked, an unresolved V gene covers under half of the shortfall, and the cause of the remainder is unknown. This sample lists about 140,000 clones; about 90% were detected once. Together, the top ten hold approximately 6.8% of the sample. V trim: 9 bases; J trim: 0 bases; unmatched bases: 11. Via the germline V gene, CDR1 is SNHLY and CDR2 FYNNEI. The CDR3 covers 17 residues, taking in both the cysteine and the phenylalanine. Of all the DNA, just the CDR3 is kept, 51 bases in frame from base 1.

The source is a man younger than 35 in good health. Sequencing was done on a sample of blood. The rearrangement joined TRBV2 to TRBJ2-6, with 7 junctional bases fitting TRBD1. The CDR3 reads CARESGTATSGANVLTF. The sequence in DNA is TGTGCCAGGGAGTCCGGGACAGCAACCTCTGGGGCCAACGTCCTGACTTTC.